The 32 T cell receptor beta chains reported below all come from one sample, sequenced in a study of shared clonotypes between healthy human individuals. The repertoire was sequenced with immunoSEQ multiplex PCR; TCRdb's copy has only in-frame clones and lacks some. This sample has around 100,000 clones; around two thirds occur once, and the top ten carry under 30%. Sequences were obtained from memory CD8+ T cells sorted from blood. Subset given: CD45RO+ cells pooled with CCR7-negative TemRA cells. The receptors were gathered from a woman aged 25 to 39 in good health.

The CDR3 bases are TGTGCCAGCTCACCGCCTGAAGGGGGGGCTCTCTATGGCTACACCTTC. Its translation: CASSPPEGGALYGYTF. V gene TRBV18 combines with J gene TRBJ1-2, with D possibly matching TRBD1 (6 bases). Trimming stripped 3 bases from V and 4 bases from J, with 18 bases between. This CDR3 comprises 16 residues. Germline V gene sequence: CDR1 KGHSH, CDR2 LQKENI.

The J gene is TRBJ2-7, the V gene TRBV29-1, with a tentative D call TRBD1 (6 bases). V dropped 0 bases and J dropped 5 bases, with 11 bases sitting between them. Per the germline V gene, CDR1 is SQVTM and CDR2 is ANQGSEA. The CDR3 has 13 amino acids. As DNA, the CDR3 is TGCAGCGTTGAAGAGATGGCAGGGGACGAGCAGTACTTC. This translates into CSVEEMAGDEQYF.

The chain recombines TRBV6-6 with TRBJ2-5; D call uncertain. Germline CDR1 reads MNHNY; CDR2 reads SVGAGI (reference sequence). CDR3 length: 13 amino acids. V was cut by 5 bases and J by 5 bases, with 12 bases left in between. This chain's CDR3 is CASSGVKGETQYF. CDR3 DNA: TGTGCCAGCAGTGGAGTAAAGGGTGAGACCCAGTACTTC.

V and J are TRBV7-3 and TRBJ2-2; no reliable D call. In germline, CDR1 is SGHTA, CDR2 FQGTGA. Trimming left V 6 bases short and J 4 bases short, with 18 bases between. This CDR3 contains 16 residues. The CDR3 DNA reads TGTGCCAGCAGTTTCAAAGGGCCGTCAACCACCGGGGAGCTGTTTTTT. Translated: CASSFKGPSTTGELFF.

This chain uses TRBV6-6 with TRBJ1-2, with unresolved D. V lost 8 bases and J lost 5, with 9 bases in between. Per the germline V gene, CDR1 is MNHNY and CDR2 is SVGAGI (reference sequence). The CDR3 consists of 11 residues. The CDR3 protein is CASLSIYGYTF. The CDR3 DNA reads TGTGCCAGCCTGTCCATTTATGGCTACACCTTC.

This chain links TRBV2 with TRBJ2-7; tentative D call: TRBD1 (6 bases). The CDR3 contains 15 residues. In germline, CDR1 is SNHLY, CDR2 FYNNEI. Trimming took 4 bases from V and 1 from J, leaving 14 bases between them. The CDR3 DNA follows: TGTGCCAGCAGTGGCGCCCGGGACATGTCCTACGAGCAGTACTTC. Its translation is CASSGARDMSYEQYF. The variable domain in full, with the rest retrieved from reference TRBV2 and TRBJ2-7, is EPEVTQTPSHQVTQMGQEVILRCVPISNHLYFYWYRQILGQKVEFLVSFYNNEISEKSEIFDDQFSVERPDGSNFTLKIRSTKLEDSAMYFCASSGARDMSYEQYFGPGTRLTVT.

The chain carries TRBV10-2 and TRBJ1-1; D is undetermined. The CDR3 is 11 amino acids. V lost 8 bases, J lost 1 base, and 5 bases lay in between. Germline V CDR1 and CDR2: WSHSY, SAAADI. The CDR3 sequence is CASEGNTEAFF. The CDR3, as DNA: TGCGCCAGCGAGGGGAACACTGAAGCTTTCTTT.

The genes are TRBV10-1 and TRBJ2-7; 9 nucleotides align to TRBD1. CDR1 and CDR2 from the germline V gene are WNHNN and SYGVQD (reference sequence). Germline trimming cut 6 bases from V and 6 bases from J; bases unmatched to any gene: 9. The CDR3 has 14 amino acids. The CDR3 protein is CASRGGTGRSEQYF. In nucleotides, the CDR3 is TGCGCCAGCAGGGGGGGGACAGGGAGGTCCGAGCAGTACTTC.

The V call is TRBV5-6, the J call TRBJ1-3, with 7 positions matching TRBD1. This CDR3 is 15 amino acids long. Germline V gene data show CDR1 as SGHDT and CDR2 as YYEEEE. With V trimmed by 5 bases and J by 3 bases, 8 bases remained unmatched. The CDR3 DNA reads as TGTGCCAGCAGGCGACAGGGAGAGTTTGGAAACACCATATATTTT. Its protein is CASRRQGEFGNTIYF.

The genes are TRBV5-1 and TRBJ1-1; TRBD1 is a possible D gene (6 bases). This CDR3 comprises 16 residues. Germline V gene data show CDR1 as SGHRS and CDR2 as YFSETQ. V lost 5 bases to trimming and J lost 0 bases, with 17 bases between them. The CDR3 coding sequence is TGCGCCAGCAGGCCCAGGGGACTCTGGATGAACACTGAAGCTTTCTTT. Translation gives CASRPRGLWMNTEAFF.

A few counts support this clone. The rearrangement links TRBV19 to TRBJ2-1; D possibly corresponds to TRBD2 (7 bases). This CDR3 is 15 amino acids long. Germline lookup yields CDR1 LNHDA and CDR2 SQIVND (reference sequence). V shed 6 bases and J shed 3 bases, with 15 bases lying between them. CDR3 in DNA: TGTGCCAGTAGCATGGGGGGGGCGGTCTACAATGAGCAGTTCTTC. As protein: CASSMGGAVYNEQFF.

CDR3 sequence (DNA): TGTGCCAGCAGCTTATACAGAGCAGCTAGCGGGAAAACGTACGAGCAGTACTTC. It encodes CASSLYRAASGKTYEQYF. The genes are TRBV7-8 and TRBJ2-7; the match to TRBD2 covers 9 bases. The CDR3 runs 18 residues. Per germline, CDR1 SGHVS and CDR2 FQNEAQ. V shed 2 bases, J shed 4 bases, and the junction held 15 bases outside the gene matches.

This chain joins TRBV25-1 and TRBJ1-2, with D perhaps TRBD1 (6 bases). The V end was cut by 4 bases, the J end by 0 bases, with 9 bases between. Germline lookup yields CDR1 MGHDK and CDR2 SYGVNS. CDR3 length equals 14 residues. The CDR3 is CASSGQETNYGYTF. Written as DNA, the CDR3 is TGTGCCAGCAGTGGACAGGAGACTAACTATGGCTACACCTTC.

In its sample, this clone was seen many times. This sequence joins TRBV27 and TRBJ2-2; D gene unclear. Germline CDR1 reads MNHEY; CDR2 reads SMNVEV (reference sequence). V gave up 7 bases and J gave up 3 bases, with 6 bases separating them. This CDR3 contains 12 residues. The CDR3 DNA reads TGTGCCAGCACTGACTACACCGGGGAGCTGTTTTTT. Amino acid sequence: CASTDYTGELFF.

The chain couples TRBV28 to TRBJ2-3; 14 bases are a match to TRBD2. This CDR3 is 15 amino acids long. CDR1 is MDHEN and CDR2 is SYDVKM in the germline V gene. Trimming removed 6 bases from V and 6 bases from J; junction bases left unmatched: 5. CDR3: CASSPGLAGEDTQYF. The CDR3 nucleotides are TGTGCCAGCAGCCCGGGACTAGCGGGAGAGGATACGCAGTATTTT.

This clone was seen only a few times. The V gene is TRBV15, the J gene TRBJ2-7; D may match TRBD1 or TRBD2 (5 bases each). The CDR3 consists of 14 residues. V lost 1 base and J 0 bases, leaving 7 bases between the germline ends. Germline CDR1 is LNHNV and CDR2 is YYDKDF (reference sequence). The CDR3 DNA reads as TGTGCCACCAGCAGAGGAGGGGACTCCTACGAGCAGTACTTC. Its translation: CATSRGGDSYEQYF.

This clone was found many times. The rearrangement joins TRBV6-4 to TRBJ2-3; 9 bases fit TRBD2. The germline V gene encodes CDR1 MRHNA and CDR2 SNTAGT. V was pared by 0 bases and J by 4 bases, with 5 bases of the junction left unmatched. This CDR3 has 16 residues. The CDR3: CASSDSGLAGADTQYF. The CDR3 DNA is TGTGCCAGCAGTGACTCCGGGTTAGCGGGAGCAGATACGCAGTATTTT.

The chain recombines TRBV7-8 with TRBJ2-2; perhaps TRBD2 as D (6 bases). The CDR3 covers 14 residues. V lost 1 base, J lost 4 bases, and 7 bases lay in between. In germline, CDR1 is SGHVS, CDR2 FQNEAQ. Here the CDR3 DNA reads TGTGCCAGCAGCTTAGTGGGGGGCACCGGGGAGCTGTTTTTT. Its protein is CASSLVGGTGELFF.

This chain links TRBV7-2 with TRBJ1-1; D possibly corresponds to TRBD1 (6 bases). Trimming shortened V by 5 bases and J by 2 bases, and 18 bases separated the two germline ends. The CDR3 consists of 16 residues. Germline V gene sequence: CDR1 SGHTA, CDR2 FQGNSA. The CDR3 is CASSPQGNVGNTEAFF. In nucleotides, the CDR3 is TGTGCCAGCAGCCCACAGGGAAACGTGGGTAACACTGAAGCTTTCTTT.

The table lists this clone with a count of one. The chain couples TRBV5-1 to TRBJ1-2, with 9 bases aligning to TRBD1. This CDR3 has 15 amino acids. The trim removed 0 bases at V and 7 bases at J, leaving 7 bases unmatched. The germline CDR1 and CDR2 sequences are SGHRS and YFSETQ. The CDR3, as DNA: TGCGCCAGCAGCTTGGGGGACAGGGATCTTGGTGGCTACACCTTC. Amino acids: CASSLGDRDLGGYTF.

The table lists this clone with a few counts. This chain joins TRBV11-2 and TRBJ2-7; D call uncertain. The germline V gene has CDR1 SGHAT and CDR2 FQNNGV. The CDR3 length is 13 residues. Trimming shortened V by 8 bases and J by 2 bases, and 13 bases separated the two germline ends. The DNA of the CDR3 is TGTGCCAGCTCCCTCAGTACAGCCTACGAGCAGTACTTC. Translation: CASSLSTAYEQYF.

The genes are TRBV7-6 and TRBJ1-3; D uncertain. Germline V lookup: CDR1 SGHVS, CDR2 FNYEAQ. Trimming removed 0 bases from V and 0 bases from J, with 12 bases in between. This CDR3 comprises 17 residues. The CDR3 loop reads CASSLALALTSGNTIYF. As DNA, the CDR3 is TGTGCCAGCAGCTTAGCGCTGGCACTAACCTCTGGAAACACCATATATTTT.

The chain combines TRBV29-1 with TRBJ2-7, with 9 bases identical to TRBD2. CDR3 size: 13 residues. Trimming took 3 bases from V and 3 from J; bases not matched to a gene: 3. Per the germline V gene, CDR1 is SQVTM and CDR2 is ANQGSEA. DNA for the CDR3: TGCAGCGTTGACCTAGCGGGATTCTACGAGCAGTACTTC. This gives the protein CSVDLAGFYEQYF.

V gene TRBV29-1 combines with J gene TRBJ2-7; the match to TRBD2 covers 8 bases. The CDR3 covers 13 residues. Germline CDR1 SQVTM, CDR2 ANQGSEA. V lost 7 bases to trimming and J lost 2 bases; unmatched junction nucleotides: 7. CDR3 protein: CSALAGSAYEQYF. The CDR3 bases are TGCAGCGCTCTAGCGGGTTCGGCCTACGAGCAGTACTTC.

The rearrangement joins TRBV1 to TRBJ2-5; the table assigns TRBD2, which was not confirmed against the DNA. TRBV1 is listed as a pseudogene. The CDR3 extends over 16 amino acids. CDR3 region: CTSSHRGGGPTETQYF. CDR3 nucleotide sequence: TGCACCAGCAGCCATCGTGGGGGAGGGCCGACAGAGACCCAGTACTTC.

As DNA, the CDR3 is TGTGCCAGCAGTGAAGGGCAGGGCGGAAACTATGGCTACACCTTC. Translation: CASSEGQGGNYGYTF. The chain employs TRBV6-1 and TRBJ1-2, with a weak D call TRBD1 (5 bases). The V and J ends lost 1 base and 2 bases respectively, with 11 bases between them. Germline CDR1 is MNHNS and CDR2 is SASEGT. This CDR3 has 15 amino acids.

V gene TRBV29-1 combines with J gene TRBJ1-6; tentative D call: TRBD1 (6 bases). In germline, CDR1 is SQVTM, CDR2 ANQGSEA. The CDR3 has 12 residues. Trimming cost V 4 bases and J 7 bases, with 8 bases left between them. This chain's CDR3 is CSVGDMNSPLHF. The CDR3 DNA reads as TGCAGCGTTGGGGACATGAATTCACCCCTCCACTTT.

The chain has TRBV2 and TRBJ2-7, with 11 bases matching TRBD2. Germline V gene data show CDR1 as SNHLY and CDR2 as FYNNEI. V shed 8 bases and J 2 bases; nucleotides not matched to a gene: 5. The length of the CDR3 is 14 residues. The CDR3 here is CASVIAGGAYEQYF. CDR3 sequence (DNA): TGTGCCAGCGTAATAGCGGGAGGGGCCTACGAGCAGTACTTC. The full variable domain, in which reference TRBV2 and TRBJ2-7 provide the parts outside the CDR3, is EPEVTQTPSHQVTQMGQEVILRCVPISNHLYFYWYRQILGQKVEFLVSFYNNEISEKSEIFDDQFSVERPDGSNFTLKIRSTKLEDSAMYFCASVIAGGAYEQYFGPGTRLTVT.

This chain uses TRBV5-1 with TRBJ2-7, with 13 bases that match TRBD2. The CDR3 contains 15 residues. CDR1 is SGHRS and CDR2 is YFSETQ in the germline V gene. V trimming: 2 bases; J trimming: 5 bases; junction bases outside the gene matches: 4. The CDR3 sequence: CASSFGTSGADEQYF. For the CDR3, the DNA is TGCGCCAGCAGCTTCGGGACTAGCGGGGCTGACGAGCAGTACTTC.

The chain combines TRBV5-1 with TRBJ2-7, with 10 nucleotides matching TRBD2. V lost 3 bases, J lost 5 bases, and 8 bases stayed unmatched. Per germline, CDR1 SGHRS and CDR2 YFSETQ. The CDR3 spans 15 residues. Here the CDR3 DNA reads TGCGCCAGCAGCTATCGCCCGGGACTAGCGAACGAGCAGTACTTC. This codes for CASSYRPGLANEQYF.

The chain recombines TRBV18 with TRBJ2-7; perhaps TRBD2 as D (5 bases). V lost 2 bases and J 0 bases, leaving 14 bases between the germline ends. CDR1 and CDR2 (germline): KGHSH, LQKENI. This CDR3 spans 16 amino acids. This CDR3 is CASSPDYLSSSYEQYF. For the CDR3, the DNA is TGTGCCAGCTCACCAGACTACTTAAGTAGCTCCTACGAGCAGTACTTC.

This clone occurred once. The genes are TRBV5-1 and TRBJ2-6; D is perhaps TRBD1 (5 bases). CDR1 and CDR2 from the germline V gene are SGHRS and YFSETQ. With 4 bases removed from V and 1 base from J, the gap between germline ends came to 18 bases. CDR3 size: 18 residues. This chain's CDR3 is CASSPWGEMTSGANVLTF. The DNA of the CDR3 is TGCGCCAGCAGCCCCTGGGGCGAAATGACATCTGGGGCCAACGTCCTGACTTTC.